These T cell receptor beta chains were read from a single sample in a study of early T cells in non-severe SARS-CoV-2 infection. MiXCR, run by TCRdb on the 5' RACE reads, gives a single entry per CDR3 protein. The repertoire holds about 42,000 distinct CDR3 sequences, with approximately 7.1% as singletons. Specimen: whole blood. These receptors were collected from an adult who was a healthcare worker with PCR-confirmed SARS-CoV-2 infection or an uninfected control (not recorded which). CDR3s include the opening cysteine and the closing phenylalanine or tryptophan. D genes are given only for firm matches. Clone size is stated in some rows and not others, as once, few, many or a class when expanded.

TRBV7-9	.	few	TRBJ1-5	CASSLDSNQPQHF	TGTGCCAGCAGCTTGGACAGCAATCAGCCCCAGCATTTT
TRBV5-6	TRBD2	many	TRBJ2-5	CASSLVAGGPETQYF	TGTGCCAGCAGCTTGGTAGCGGGGGGCCCAGAGACCCAGTACTTC
TRBV15	.	few	TRBJ2-7	CATSREGEKTSVTYEQYF	TGTGCCACCAGCAGAGAGGGGGAAAAAACCTCGGTGACCTACGAGCAGTACTTC
TRBV12-3/TRBV12-4	.	.	TRBJ1-3	CASNQRGDSRFSTIYF	TGTGCCAGCAACCAAAGGGGGGACTCTCGATTCAGCACCATATATTTT
TRBV7-2	TRBD2	few	TRBJ2-3	CASSYDRRGDNTQYF	TGTGCCAGCAGTTACGACAGGCGGGGGGACAATACGCAGTATTTT
TRBV18	TRBD1	few	TRBJ2-1	CASSRTPPGQGYNEQFF	TGTGCCAGCTCGAGAACCCCACCGGGACAGGGGTACAATGAGCAGTTCTTC
TRBV6-5	TRBD1	.	TRBJ2-6	CASSYSMGQGRSGANVLTF	TGTGCCAGCAGTTACTCGATGGGACAGGGGCGCTCTGGGGCCAACGTCCTGACTTTC
TRBV11-2	.	few	TRBJ2-5	CASSPPGVRETQYF	TGTGCCAGCAGCCCCCCGGGGGTCCGGGAGACCCAGTACTTC
TRBV10-1	TRBD1	.	TRBJ2-2	CASSAGQGRGELFF	TGCGCCAGCAGTGCGGGACAGGGCCGCGGGGAGCTGTTTTTT
TRBV12-3/TRBV12-4	.	many	TRBJ1-1	CASSFLPSTEAFF	TGTGCCAGCAGTTTTCTACCGAGCACTGAAGCTTTCTTT
TRBV5-1	.	.	TRBJ1-1	CASSLIQMNTEAFF	TGCGCCAGCAGCTTGATACAAATGAACACTGAAGCTTTCTTT
TRBV7-2	.	.	TRBJ1-1	CASSPRPGIMNTEAFF	TGTGCCAGCAGCCCAAGGCCAGGGATTATGAACACTGAAGCTTTCTTT
TRBV11-2	.	many	TRBJ2-7	CASSLDAPTLHPYEQYF	TGTGCCAGCAGCTTAGACGCCCCGACCCTTCACCCTTACGAGCAGTACTTC
TRBV2	TRBD2	many	TRBJ2-1	CASRKGLAVYNEQFF	TGTGCCAGCAGGAAGGGACTAGCGGTTTACAATGAGCAGTTCTTC
TRBV5-4	.	.	TRBJ2-2	CASSFAGATGELFF	TGTGCCAGCAGCTTCGCGGGGGCTACCGGGGAGCTGTTTTTT